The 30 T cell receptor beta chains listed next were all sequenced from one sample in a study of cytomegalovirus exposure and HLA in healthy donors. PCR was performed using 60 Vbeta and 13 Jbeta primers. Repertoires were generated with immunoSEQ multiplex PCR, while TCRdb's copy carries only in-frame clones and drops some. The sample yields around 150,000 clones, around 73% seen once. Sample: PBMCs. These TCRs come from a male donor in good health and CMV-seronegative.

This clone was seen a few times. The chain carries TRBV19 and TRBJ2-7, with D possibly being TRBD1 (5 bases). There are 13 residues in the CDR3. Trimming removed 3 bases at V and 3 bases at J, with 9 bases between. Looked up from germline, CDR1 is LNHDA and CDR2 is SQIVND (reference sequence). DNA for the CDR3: TGTGCCAGTAGTATCGGCAGGGTCTACGAGCAGTACTTC. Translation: CASSIGRVYEQYF.

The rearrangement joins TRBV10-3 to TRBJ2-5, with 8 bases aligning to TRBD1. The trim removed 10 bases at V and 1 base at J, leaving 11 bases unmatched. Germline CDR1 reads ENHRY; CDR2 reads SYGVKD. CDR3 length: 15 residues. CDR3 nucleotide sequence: TGTGCCACCCAACAGGGGGAACGGTCCCAAGAGACCCAGTACTTC. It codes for CATQQGERSQETQYF.

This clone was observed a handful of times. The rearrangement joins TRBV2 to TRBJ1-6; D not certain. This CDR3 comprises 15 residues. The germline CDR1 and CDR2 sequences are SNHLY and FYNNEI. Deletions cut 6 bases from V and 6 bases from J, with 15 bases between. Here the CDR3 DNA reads TGTGCCAGCAGGGAAATCGTCACAAGTAATTCACCCCTCCACTTT. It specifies CASREIVTSNSPLHF.

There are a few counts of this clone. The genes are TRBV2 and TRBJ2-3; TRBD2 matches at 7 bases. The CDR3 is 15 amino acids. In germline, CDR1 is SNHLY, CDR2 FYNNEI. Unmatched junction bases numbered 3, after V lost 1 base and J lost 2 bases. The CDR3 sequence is CASSEGTRLTDTQYF. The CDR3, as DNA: TGTGCCAGCAGTGAAGGGACTAGACTCACAGATACGCAGTATTTT. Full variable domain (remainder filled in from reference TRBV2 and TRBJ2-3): EPEVTQTPSHQVTQMGQEVILRCVPISNHLYFYWYRQILGQKVEFLVSFYNNEISEKSEIFDDQFSVERPDGSNFTLKIRSTKLEDSAMYFCASSEGTRLTDTQYFGPGTRLTVL.

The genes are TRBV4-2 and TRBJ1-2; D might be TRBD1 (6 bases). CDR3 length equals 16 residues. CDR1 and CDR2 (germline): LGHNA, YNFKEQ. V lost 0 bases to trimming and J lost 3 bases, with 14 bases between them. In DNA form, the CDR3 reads TGTGCCAGCAGCCAAGAGAGTGGGGGCGTTGACTATGGCTACACCTTC. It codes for CASSQESGGVDYGYTF.

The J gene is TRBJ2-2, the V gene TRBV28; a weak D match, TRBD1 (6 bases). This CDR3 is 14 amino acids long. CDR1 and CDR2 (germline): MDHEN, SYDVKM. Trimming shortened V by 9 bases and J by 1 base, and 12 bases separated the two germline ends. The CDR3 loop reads CASSQGKNTGELFF. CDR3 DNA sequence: TGTGCCAGTTCACAGGGAAAGAACACCGGGGAGCTGTTTTTT.

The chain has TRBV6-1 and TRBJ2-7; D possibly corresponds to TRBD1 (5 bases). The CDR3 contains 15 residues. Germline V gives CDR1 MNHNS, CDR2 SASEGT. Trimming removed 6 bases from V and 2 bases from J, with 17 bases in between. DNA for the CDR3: TGTGCCAGCAGCGCCGGTACACAGGTCACCTACGAGCAGTACTTC. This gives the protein CASSAGTQVTYEQYF.

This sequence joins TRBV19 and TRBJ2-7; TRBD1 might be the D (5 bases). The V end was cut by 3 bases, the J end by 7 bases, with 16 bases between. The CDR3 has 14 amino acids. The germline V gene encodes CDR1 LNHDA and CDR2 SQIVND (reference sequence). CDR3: CASSMGSHPGEQYF. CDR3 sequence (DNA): TGTGCCAGTAGTATGGGATCCCACCCAGGGGAGCAGTACTTC.

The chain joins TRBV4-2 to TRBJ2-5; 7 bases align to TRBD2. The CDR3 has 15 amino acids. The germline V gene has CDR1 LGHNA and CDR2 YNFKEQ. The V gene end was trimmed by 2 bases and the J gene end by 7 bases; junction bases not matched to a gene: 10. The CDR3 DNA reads TGTGCCAGCAGCCAACAAGCGGGAACCGTGGGGACCCAGTACTTC. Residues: CASSQQAGTVGTQYF.

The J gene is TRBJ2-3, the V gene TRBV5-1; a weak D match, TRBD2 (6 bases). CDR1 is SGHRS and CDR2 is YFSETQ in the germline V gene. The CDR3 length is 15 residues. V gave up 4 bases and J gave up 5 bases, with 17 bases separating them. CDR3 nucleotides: TGCGCCAGCAGCCCCAGACTAGAGGTGGGAGATACGCAGTATTTT. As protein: CASSPRLEVGDTQYF.

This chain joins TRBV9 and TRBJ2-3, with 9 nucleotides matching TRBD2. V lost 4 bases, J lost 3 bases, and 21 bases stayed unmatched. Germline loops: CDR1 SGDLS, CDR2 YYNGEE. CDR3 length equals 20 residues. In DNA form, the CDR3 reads TGTGCCAGCAGCCCGCCGCGGGGGGGACTAGCCGGGGGCAGTACAGATACGCAGTATTTT. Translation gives CASSPPRGGLAGGSTDTQYF.

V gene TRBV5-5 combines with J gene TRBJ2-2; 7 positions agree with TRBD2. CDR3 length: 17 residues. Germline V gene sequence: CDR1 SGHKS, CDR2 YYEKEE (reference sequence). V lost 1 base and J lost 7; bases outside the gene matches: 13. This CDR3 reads CASSLSGDPIPSGELFF. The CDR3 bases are TGTGCCAGCAGCTTGAGCGGGGACCCGATCCCCAGCGGGGAGCTGTTTTTT.

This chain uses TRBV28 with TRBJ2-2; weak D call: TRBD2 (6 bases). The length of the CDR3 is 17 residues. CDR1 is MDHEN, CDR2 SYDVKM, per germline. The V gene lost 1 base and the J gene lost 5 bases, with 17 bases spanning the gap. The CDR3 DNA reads TGTGCCAGCAGTTTATTGCCCCACGGGAGCGGGACCGGGGAGCTGTTTTTT. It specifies CASSLLPHGSGTGELFF.

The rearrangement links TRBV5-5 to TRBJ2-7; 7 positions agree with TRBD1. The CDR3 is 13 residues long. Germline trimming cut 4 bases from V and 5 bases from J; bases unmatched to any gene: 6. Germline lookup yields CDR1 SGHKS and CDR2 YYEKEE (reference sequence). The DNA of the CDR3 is TGTGCCAGCAGCACGCCGACAGGGAACGAGCAGTACTTC. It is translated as CASSTPTGNEQYF. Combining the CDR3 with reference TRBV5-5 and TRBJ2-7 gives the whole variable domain DAGVTQSPTHLIKTRGQQVTLRCSPISGHKSVSWYQQVLGQGPQFIFQYYEKEERGRGNFPDRFSARQFPNYSSELNVNALLLGDSALYLCASSTPTGNEQYFGPGTRLTVT.

CDR3 loop: CSVDRENYGYTF. DNA for the CDR3: TGCAGCGTGGACAGGGAGAACTATGGCTACACCTTC. The chain uses TRBV29-1 and TRBJ1-2; TRBD1 aligns across 8 bases. The CDR3 covers 12 residues. The germline V gene encodes CDR1 SQVTM and CDR2 ANQGSEA. J was trimmed by 2 bases and V by 6 bases; bases with no gene match: 2.

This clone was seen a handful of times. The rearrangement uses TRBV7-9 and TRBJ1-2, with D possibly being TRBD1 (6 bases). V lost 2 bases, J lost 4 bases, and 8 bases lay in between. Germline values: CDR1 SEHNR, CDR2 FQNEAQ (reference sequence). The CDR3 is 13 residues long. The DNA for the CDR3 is TGTGCCAGCAGCTTACAGGGGCCCTATGGCTACACCTTC. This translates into CASSLQGPYGYTF.

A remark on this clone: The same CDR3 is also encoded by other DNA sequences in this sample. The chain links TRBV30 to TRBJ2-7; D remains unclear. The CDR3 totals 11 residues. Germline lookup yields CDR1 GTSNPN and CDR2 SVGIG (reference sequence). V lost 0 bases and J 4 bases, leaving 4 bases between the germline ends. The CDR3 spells CAWSVRYEQYF. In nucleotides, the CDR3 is TGTGCCTGGAGTGTGAGATACGAGCAGTACTTC.

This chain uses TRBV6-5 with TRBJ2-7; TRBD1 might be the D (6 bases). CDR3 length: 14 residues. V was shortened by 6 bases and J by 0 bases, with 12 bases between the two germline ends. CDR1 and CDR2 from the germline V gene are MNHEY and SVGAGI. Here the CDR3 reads CASSAQGSSYEQYF. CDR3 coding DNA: TGTGCCAGCAGCGCACAGGGAAGCTCCTACGAGCAGTACTTC.

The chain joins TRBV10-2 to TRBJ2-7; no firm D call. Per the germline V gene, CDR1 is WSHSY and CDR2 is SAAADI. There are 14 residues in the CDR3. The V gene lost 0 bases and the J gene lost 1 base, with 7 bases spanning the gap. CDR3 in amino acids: CASSESYSSYEQYF. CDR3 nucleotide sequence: TGCGCCAGCAGTGAGTCCTATTCATCCTACGAGCAGTACTTC.

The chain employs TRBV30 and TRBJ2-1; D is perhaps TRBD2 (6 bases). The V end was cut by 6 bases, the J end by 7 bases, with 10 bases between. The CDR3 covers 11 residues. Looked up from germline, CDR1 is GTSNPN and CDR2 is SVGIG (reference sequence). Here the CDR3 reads CACSGRNEQFF. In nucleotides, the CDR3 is TGTGCCTGCTCTGGGAGGAATGAGCAGTTCTTC.

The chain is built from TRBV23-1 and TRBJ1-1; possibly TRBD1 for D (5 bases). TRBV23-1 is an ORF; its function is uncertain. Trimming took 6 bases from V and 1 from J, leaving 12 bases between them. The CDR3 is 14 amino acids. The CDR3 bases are TGCGCCAGCAGGCCAACGGACAAGAACACTGAAGCTTTCTTT. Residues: CASRPTDKNTEAFF.

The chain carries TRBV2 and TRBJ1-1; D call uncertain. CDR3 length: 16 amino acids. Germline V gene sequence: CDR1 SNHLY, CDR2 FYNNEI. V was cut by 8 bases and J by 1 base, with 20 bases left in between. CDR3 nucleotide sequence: TGTGCCAGCTTCCTCTCTAGCGGACTCCAGAACACTGAAGCTTTCTTT. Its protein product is CASFLSSGLQNTEAFF.

Here the CDR3 DNA reads TGTGCCAGCAGCTTAGCAACAGGGCCCTACGAGCAGTACTTC. Translation: CASSLATGPYEQYF. V usage is TRBV7-2 and J usage is TRBJ2-7, with a tentative D call TRBD1 (6 bases). The germline V and J ends were trimmed by 0 bases and 2 bases, with 8 bases remaining between them. This CDR3 comprises 14 residues. Germline values: CDR1 SGHTA, CDR2 FQGNSA.

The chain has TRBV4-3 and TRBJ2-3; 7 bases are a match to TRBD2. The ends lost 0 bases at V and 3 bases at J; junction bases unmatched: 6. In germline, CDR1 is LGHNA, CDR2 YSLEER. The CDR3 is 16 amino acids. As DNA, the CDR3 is TGCGCCAGCAGCCAAGAGGGGCGGGGGAAGACAGATACGCAGTATTTT. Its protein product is CASSQEGRGKTDTQYF.

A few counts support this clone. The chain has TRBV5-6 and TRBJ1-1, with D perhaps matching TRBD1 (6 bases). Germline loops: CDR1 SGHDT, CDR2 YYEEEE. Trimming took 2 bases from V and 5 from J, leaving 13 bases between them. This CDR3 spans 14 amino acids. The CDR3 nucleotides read TGTGCCAGCAGCTTTGAGGACAGAGGTACTGAAGCTTTCTTT. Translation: CASSFEDRGTEAFF.

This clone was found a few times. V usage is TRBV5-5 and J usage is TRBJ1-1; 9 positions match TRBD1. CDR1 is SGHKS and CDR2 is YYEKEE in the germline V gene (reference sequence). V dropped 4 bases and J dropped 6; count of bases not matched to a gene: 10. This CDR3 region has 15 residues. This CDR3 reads CASSGRDRVFAEAFF. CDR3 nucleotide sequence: TGTGCCAGCAGCGGCCGGGACAGGGTGTTCGCTGAAGCTTTCTTT.

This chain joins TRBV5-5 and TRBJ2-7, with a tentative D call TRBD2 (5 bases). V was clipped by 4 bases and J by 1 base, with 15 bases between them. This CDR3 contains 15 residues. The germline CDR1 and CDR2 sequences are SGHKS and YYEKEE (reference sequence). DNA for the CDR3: TGTGCCAGCAGCAACGGGGAGCACTTATCCTACGAGCAGTACTTC. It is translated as CASSNGEHLSYEQYF.

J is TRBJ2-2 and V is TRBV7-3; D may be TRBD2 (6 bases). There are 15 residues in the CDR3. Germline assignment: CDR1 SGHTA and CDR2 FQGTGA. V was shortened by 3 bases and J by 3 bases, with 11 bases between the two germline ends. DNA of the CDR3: TGTGCCAGCAGCTTTTCGGGACTTGACACCGGGGAGCTGTTTTTT. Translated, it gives CASSFSGLDTGELFF.

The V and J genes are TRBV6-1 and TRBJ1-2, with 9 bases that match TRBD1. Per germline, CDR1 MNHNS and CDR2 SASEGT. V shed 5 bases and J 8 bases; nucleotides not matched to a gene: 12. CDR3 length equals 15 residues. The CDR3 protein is CASSHGTGNMEGYTF. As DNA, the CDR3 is TGTGCCAGCAGTCATGGGACAGGGAATATGGAAGGCTACACCTTC.

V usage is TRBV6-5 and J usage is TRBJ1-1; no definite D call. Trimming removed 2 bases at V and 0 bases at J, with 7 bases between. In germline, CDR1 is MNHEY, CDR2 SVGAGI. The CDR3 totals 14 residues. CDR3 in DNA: TGTGCCAGCAGTTACGAGGAGATGAACACTGAAGCTTTCTTT. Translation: CASSYEEMNTEAFF.